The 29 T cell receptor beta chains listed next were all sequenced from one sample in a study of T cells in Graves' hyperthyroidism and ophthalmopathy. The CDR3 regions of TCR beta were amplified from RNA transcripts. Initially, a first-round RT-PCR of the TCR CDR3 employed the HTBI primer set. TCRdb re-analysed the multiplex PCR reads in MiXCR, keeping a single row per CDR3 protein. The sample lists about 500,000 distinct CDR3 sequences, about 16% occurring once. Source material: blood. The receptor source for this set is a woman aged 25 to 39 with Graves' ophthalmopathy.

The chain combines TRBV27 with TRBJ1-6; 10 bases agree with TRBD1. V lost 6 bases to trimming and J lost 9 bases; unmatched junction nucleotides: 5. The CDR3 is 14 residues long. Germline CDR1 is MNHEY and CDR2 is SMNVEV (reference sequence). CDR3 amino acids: CASRHRDRGSPLHF. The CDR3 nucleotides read TGTGCCAGCAGGCACCGGGACAGGGGTTCACCCCTCCACTTT.

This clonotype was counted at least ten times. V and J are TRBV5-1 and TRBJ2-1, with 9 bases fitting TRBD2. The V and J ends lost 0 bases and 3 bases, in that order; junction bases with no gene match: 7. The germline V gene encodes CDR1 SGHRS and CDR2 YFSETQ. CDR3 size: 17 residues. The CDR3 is CASSLVGNSGSYNEQFF. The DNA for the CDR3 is TGCGCCAGCAGCTTGGTGGGGAATAGCGGGAGCTACAATGAGCAGTTCTTC.

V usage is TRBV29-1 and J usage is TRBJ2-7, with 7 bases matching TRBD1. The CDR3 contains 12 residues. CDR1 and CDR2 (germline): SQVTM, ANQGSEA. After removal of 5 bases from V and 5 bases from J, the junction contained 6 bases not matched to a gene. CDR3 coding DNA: TGCAGCGTTACGACAGGGTCCCACGAGCAGTACTTC. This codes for CSVTTGSHEQYF.

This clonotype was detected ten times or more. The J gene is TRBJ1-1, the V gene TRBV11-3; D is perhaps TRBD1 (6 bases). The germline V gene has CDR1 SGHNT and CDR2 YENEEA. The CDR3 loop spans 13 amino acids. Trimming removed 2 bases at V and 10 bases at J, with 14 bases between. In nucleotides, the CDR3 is TGTGCCAGCAGCTTACAGGGAGAAGGGGGAGCTTTCTTT. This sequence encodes CASSLQGEGGAFF.

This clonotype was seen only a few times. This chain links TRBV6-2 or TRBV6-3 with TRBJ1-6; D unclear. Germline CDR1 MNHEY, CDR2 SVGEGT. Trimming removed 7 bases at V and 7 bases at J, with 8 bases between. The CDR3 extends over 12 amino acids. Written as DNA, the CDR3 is TGTGCCAGCACCGAACGGAATTCACCCCTCCACTTT. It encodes CASTERNSPLHF.

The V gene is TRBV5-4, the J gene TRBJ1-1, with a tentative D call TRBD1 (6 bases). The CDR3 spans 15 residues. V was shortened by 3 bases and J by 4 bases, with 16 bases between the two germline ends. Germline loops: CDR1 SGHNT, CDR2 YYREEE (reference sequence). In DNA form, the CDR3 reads TGTGCCAGCAGCTCTAAAGACAGGTGGGGCACTGAAGCTTTCTTT. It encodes CASSSKDRWGTEAFF.

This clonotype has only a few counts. The CDR3 reads CASSYPDSLQETQYF. CDR3 in DNA: TGTGCCAGCAGTTACCCCGACAGCCTGCAAGAGACCCAGTACTTC. The rearrangement uses TRBV12-3 or TRBV12-4 and TRBJ2-5; perhaps TRBD1 as D (5 bases). This CDR3 is 15 amino acids long. The V end lost 4 bases, the J end lost 2 bases, and 14 bases lay between the germline ends.

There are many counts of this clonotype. The CDR3 DNA reads as TGCAGTGGGGACTCAGGGGTTGGTGCCTCCTACGAGCAGTACTTC. As protein: CSGDSGVGASYEQYF. The chain links TRBV20-1 to TRBJ2-7; either TRBD1 or TRBD2 may supply D (6 bases each). This CDR3 region has 15 residues. The germline V gene encodes CDR1 DFQATT and CDR2 SNEGSKA (reference sequence). Trimming took off 7 bases at V and 0 bases at J, with 19 bases between the two ends.

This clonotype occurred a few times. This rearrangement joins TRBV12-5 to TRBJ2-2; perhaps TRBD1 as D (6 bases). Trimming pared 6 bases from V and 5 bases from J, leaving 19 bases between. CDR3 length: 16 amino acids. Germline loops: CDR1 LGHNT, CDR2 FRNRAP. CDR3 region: CASGGTKQGGTGELFF. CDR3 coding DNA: TGTGCTAGTGGGGGAACCAAACAGGGTGGGACCGGGGAGCTGTTTTTT. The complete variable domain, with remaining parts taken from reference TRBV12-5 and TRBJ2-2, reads DARVTQTPRHKVTEMGQEVTMRCQPILGHNTVFWYRQTMMQGLELLAYFRNRAPLDDSGMPKDRFSAEMPDATLATLKIQPSEPRDSAVYFCASGGTKQGGTGELFFGEGSRLTVL.

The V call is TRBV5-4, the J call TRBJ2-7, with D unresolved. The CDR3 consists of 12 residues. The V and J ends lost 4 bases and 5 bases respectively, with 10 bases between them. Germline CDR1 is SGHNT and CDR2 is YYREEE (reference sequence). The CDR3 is CASSVDIDEQYF. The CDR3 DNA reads TGTGCCAGCAGCGTAGACATAGACGAGCAGTACTTC. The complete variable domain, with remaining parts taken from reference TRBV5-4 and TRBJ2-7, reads ETGVTQSPTHLIKTRGQQVTLRCSSQSGHNTVSWYQQALGQGPQFIFQYYREEENGRGNFPPRFSGLQFPNYSSELNVNALELDDSALYLCASSVDIDEQYFGPGTRLTVT.

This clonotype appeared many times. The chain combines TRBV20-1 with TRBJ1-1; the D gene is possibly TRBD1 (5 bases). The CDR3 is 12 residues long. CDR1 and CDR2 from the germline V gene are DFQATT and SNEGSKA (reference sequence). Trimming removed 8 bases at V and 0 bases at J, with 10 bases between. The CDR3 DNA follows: TGCAGTATACAGGTATTGAACACTGAAGCTTTCTTT. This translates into CSIQVLNTEAFF.

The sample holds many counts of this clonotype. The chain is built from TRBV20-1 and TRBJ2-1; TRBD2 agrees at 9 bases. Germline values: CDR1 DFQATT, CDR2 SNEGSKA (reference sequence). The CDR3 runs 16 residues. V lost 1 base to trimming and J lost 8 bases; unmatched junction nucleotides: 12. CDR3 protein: CSARVQVTSGQDEQFF. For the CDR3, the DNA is TGCAGTGCTAGAGTTCAGGTGACTAGCGGACAGGATGAGCAGTTCTTC.

The CDR3 bases are TGTGCCAGCTCACGAGGACAGGGTGCGGGCACTGAAGCTTTCTTT. This translates into CASSRGQGAGTEAFF. The genes are TRBV18 and TRBJ1-1; 8 bases align to TRBD1. The germline gives CDR1 KGHSH, CDR2 LQKENI. CDR3 length: 15 residues. J gave up 4 bases and V 4 bases, and 8 bases lay outside the gene matches.

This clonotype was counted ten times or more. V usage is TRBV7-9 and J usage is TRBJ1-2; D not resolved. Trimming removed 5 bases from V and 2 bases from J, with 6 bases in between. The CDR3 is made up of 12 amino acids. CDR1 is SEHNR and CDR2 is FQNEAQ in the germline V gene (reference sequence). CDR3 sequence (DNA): TGTGCCAGCAGCCCTGGAAACTATGGCTACACCTTC. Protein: CASSPGNYGYTF.

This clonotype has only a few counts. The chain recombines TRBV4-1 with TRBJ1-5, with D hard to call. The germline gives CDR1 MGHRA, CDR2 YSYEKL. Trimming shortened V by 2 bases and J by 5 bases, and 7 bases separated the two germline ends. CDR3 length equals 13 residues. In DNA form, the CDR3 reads TGCGCCAGCAGCCAACTCTCTGATCAGCCCCAGCATTTT. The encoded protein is CASSQLSDQPQHF.

Written as DNA, the CDR3 is TGTGCCAGCAGCTTGGGATCCGTGAAGACCCAGTACTTC. As protein: CASSLGSVKTQYF. V is TRBV27 and J is TRBJ2-5; D gene ambiguous. The germline CDR1 and CDR2 sequences are MNHEY and SMNVEV (reference sequence). This CDR3 is 13 amino acids long. V was cut by 6 bases and J by 6 bases, with 14 bases left in between.

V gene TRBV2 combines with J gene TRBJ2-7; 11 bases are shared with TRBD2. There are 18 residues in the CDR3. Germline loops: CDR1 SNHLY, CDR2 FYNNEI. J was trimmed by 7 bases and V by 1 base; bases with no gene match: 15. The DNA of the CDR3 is TGTGCCAGCAGTGAAGTGGGTAGCGGGGGGGCCGGCGTCGGGGAGCAGTACTTC. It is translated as CASSEVGSGGAGVGEQYF.

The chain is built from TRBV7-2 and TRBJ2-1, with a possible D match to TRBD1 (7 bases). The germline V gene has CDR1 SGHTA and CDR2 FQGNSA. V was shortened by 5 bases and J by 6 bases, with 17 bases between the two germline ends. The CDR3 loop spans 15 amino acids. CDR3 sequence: CASSPRQGGTNEQFF. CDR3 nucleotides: TGTGCCAGCAGCCCCAGACAGGGAGGTACCAATGAGCAGTTCTTC.

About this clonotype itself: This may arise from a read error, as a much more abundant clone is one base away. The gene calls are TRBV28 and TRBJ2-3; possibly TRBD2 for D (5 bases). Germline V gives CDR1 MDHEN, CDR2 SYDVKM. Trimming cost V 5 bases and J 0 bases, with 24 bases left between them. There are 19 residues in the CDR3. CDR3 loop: CASSTVTIGYPSSTDTQYF. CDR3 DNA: TGTGCCAGCAGTACCGTGACTATCGGGTACCCGTCTAGCACAGATACGCAGTATTTT.

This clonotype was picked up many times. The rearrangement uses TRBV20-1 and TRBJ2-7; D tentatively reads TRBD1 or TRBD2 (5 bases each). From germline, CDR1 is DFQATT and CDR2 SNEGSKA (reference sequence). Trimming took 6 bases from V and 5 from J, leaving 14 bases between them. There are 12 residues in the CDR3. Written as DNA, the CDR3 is TGCAGTGCGGTCATCGTGGGGGACGAGCAGTACTTC. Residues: CSAVIVGDEQYF.

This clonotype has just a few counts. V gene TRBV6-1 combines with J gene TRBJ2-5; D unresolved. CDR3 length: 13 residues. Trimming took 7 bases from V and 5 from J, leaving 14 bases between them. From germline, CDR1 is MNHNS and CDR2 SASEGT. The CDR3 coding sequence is TGTGCCAGCACCCCCTTTGGGTCGGAGACCCAGTACTTC. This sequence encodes CASTPFGSETQYF.

The CDR3 loop is CASSQYRRFNEQFF. For the CDR3, the DNA is TGCGCCAGCAGCCAATATAGGAGATTCAATGAGCAGTTCTTC. The chain joins TRBV4-3 to TRBJ2-1, with D uncertain. The CDR3 is 14 residues long. Germline CDR1 LGHNA, CDR2 YSLEER. Trimming cost V 2 bases and J 6 bases, with 11 bases left between them.

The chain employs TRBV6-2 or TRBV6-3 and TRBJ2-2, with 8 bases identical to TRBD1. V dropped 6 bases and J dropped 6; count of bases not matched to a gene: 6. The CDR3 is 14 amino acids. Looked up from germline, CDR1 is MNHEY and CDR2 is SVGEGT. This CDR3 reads CASRRTGLAGELFF. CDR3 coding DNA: TGTGCCAGCAGGCGGACAGGGCTCGCCGGGGAGCTGTTTTTT.

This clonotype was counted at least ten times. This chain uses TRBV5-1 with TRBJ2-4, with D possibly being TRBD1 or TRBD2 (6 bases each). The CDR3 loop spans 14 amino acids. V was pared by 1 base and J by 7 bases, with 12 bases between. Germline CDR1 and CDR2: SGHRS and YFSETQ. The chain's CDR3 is CASSLFTGRNIQYF. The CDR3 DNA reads TGCGCCAGCAGCTTGTTCACAGGGAGGAACATTCAGTACTTC. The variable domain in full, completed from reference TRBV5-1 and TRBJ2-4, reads KAGVTQTPRYLIKTRGQQVTLSCSPISGHRSVSWYQQTPGQGLQFLFEYFSETQRNKGNFPGRFSGRQFSNSRSEMNVSTLELGDSALYLCASSLFTGRNIQYFGAGTRLSVL.

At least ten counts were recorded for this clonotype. The DNA of the CDR3 is TGTGCCAGCAGTCAGGGACTAGATGGCGATACGCAGTATTTT. Translated: CASSQGLDGDTQYF. The chain is built from TRBV28 and TRBJ2-3; 8 nucleotides agree with TRBD2. Germline V gene sequence: CDR1 MDHEN, CDR2 SYDVKM. V shed 5 bases, J shed 6 bases, and the junction held 7 bases outside the gene matches. This CDR3 contains 14 residues.

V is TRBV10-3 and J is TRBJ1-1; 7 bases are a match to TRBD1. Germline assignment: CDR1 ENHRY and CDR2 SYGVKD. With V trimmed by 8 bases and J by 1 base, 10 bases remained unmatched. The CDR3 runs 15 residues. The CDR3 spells CAIGGAGGENTEAFF. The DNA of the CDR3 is TGTGCCATCGGCGGAGCAGGGGGGGAGAACACTGAAGCTTTCTTT.

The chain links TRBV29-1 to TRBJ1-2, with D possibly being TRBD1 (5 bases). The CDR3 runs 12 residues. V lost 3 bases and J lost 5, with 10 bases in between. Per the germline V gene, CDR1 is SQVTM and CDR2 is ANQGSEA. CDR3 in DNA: TGCAGCGTTGACCCCACAGGATATGGCTACACCTTC. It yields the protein CSVDPTGYGYTF.

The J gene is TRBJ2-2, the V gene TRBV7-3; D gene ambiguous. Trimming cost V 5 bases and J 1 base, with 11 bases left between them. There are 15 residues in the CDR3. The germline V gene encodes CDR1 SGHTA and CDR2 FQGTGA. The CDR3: CASSPRPWNTGELFF. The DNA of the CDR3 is TGTGCCAGCAGCCCCCGACCGTGGAACACCGGGGAGCTGTTTTTT. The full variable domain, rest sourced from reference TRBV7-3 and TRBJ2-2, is GAGVSQTPSNKVTEKGKYVELRCDPISGHTALYWYRQSLGQGPEFLIYFQGTGAADDSGLPNDRFFAVRPEGSVSTLKIQRTERGDSAVYLCASSPRPWNTGELFFGEGSRLTVL.

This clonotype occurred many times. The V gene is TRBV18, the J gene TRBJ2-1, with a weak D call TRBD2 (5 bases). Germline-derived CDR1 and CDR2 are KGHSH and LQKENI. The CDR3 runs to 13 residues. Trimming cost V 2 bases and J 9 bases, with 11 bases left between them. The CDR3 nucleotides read TGTGCCAGCTCACCAAGCTTTGGGAGTGAGCAGTTCTTC. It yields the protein CASSPSFGSEQFF.